The 29 T cell receptor beta chains reported below all come from one sample, sequenced in a study of T cells in Graves' hyperthyroidism and ophthalmopathy. RNA transcripts were the template for amplifying TCR beta CDR3 regions. HTBI primers were employed in a first-round RT-PCR of the TCR CDR3. TCRdb redid the calling of the multiplex PCR reads with MiXCR, one entry per CDR3 protein. The sample has nearly 600,000 distinct CDR3 sequences, 11% to 15% seen once. Input material: blood. The origin of the receptors is a woman aged 18-35 years with Graves' ophthalmopathy.

The chain has TRBV5-1 and TRBJ2-7, with TRBD2 as a possible D gene (5 bases). V was clipped by 3 bases and J by 2 bases, with 12 bases between them. Germline CDR1 and CDR2: SGHRS and YFSETQ. The CDR3 is 14 amino acids. CDR3 nucleotide sequence: TGCGCCAGCAGCTCATGGAGGAGGACCTACGAGCAGTACTTC. Amino acids: CASSSWRRTYEQYF.

This clonotype was counted at least ten times. The V call is TRBV6-6, the J call TRBJ2-7; 8 bases line up with TRBD2. V trimming: 0 bases; J trimming: 0 bases; junction bases outside the gene matches: 7. The V gene's germline CDR1 is MNHNY and CDR2 SVGAGI (reference sequence). This CDR3 comprises 17 residues. Here the CDR3 DNA reads TGTGCCAGCAGTTACTCAGATAGCGGGGCTGACTCCTACGAGCAGTACTTC. The encoded protein is CASSYSDSGADSYEQYF.

This clonotype was counted ten times or more. The V and J genes are TRBV7-8 and TRBJ2-1; 8 nucleotides line up with TRBD1. Germline CDR1 and CDR2: SGHVS and FQNEAQ. After removal of 4 bases from V and 6 bases from J, the junction contained 20 bases not matched to a gene. The CDR3 consists of 19 residues. CDR3 residues: CASSSNRGFTRGIRNEQFF. The CDR3, as DNA: TGTGCCAGCAGCTCGAACAGGGGGTTCACGAGGGGTATACGCAATGAGCAGTTCTTC.

V is TRBV7-9 and J is TRBJ2-4; 7 nucleotides agree with TRBD1. This CDR3 comprises 19 residues. V shed 4 bases, J shed 0 bases, and the junction held 15 bases outside the gene matches. The V gene's germline CDR1 is SEHNR and CDR2 FQNEAQ (reference sequence). CDR3 coding DNA: TGTGCCAGCAGCTCCCCCCCCGGGACAGCCTACTTAGCCAAAAACATTCAGTACTTC. It translates to CASSSPPGTAYLAKNIQYF. Together with reference TRBV7-9 and TRBJ2-4, the CDR3 gives the full variable domain: DTGVSQNPRHKITKRGQNVTFRCDPISEHNRLYWYRQTLGQGPEFLTYFQNEAQLEKSRLLSDRFSAERPKGSFSTLEIQRTEQGDSAMYLCASSSPPGTAYLAKNIQYFGAGTRLSVL.

This clonotype has only a few counts. The chain couples TRBV6-1 to TRBJ2-1, with 9 bases matching TRBD1. V lost 10 bases to trimming and J lost 1 base; unmatched junction nucleotides: 5. In germline, CDR1 is MNHNS, CDR2 SASEGT. This CDR3 has 14 amino acids. CDR3 nucleotide sequence: TGTGCCACCACCGGGACAGGGTCCTACAATGAGCAGTTCTTC. Protein: CATTGTGSYNEQFF.

In this sample, this clonotype turned up many times. This sequence joins TRBV15 and TRBJ1-1; D might be TRBD1 (6 bases). The CDR3 contains 12 residues. The ends were cut back, 8 bases at V and 5 bases at J, with 12 bases in the middle. In germline, CDR1 is LNHNV, CDR2 YYDKDF (reference sequence). The CDR3 bases are TGTGCCACCCGGGACACCAAAACTGAAGCTTTCTTT. It yields the protein CATRDTKTEAFF.

This clonotype was seen ten or more times. The rearrangement links TRBV6-2 or TRBV6-3 to TRBJ1-2; D uncertain. V lost 1 base and J lost 2, with 8 bases in between. The CDR3 consists of 14 residues. Germline-derived CDR1 and CDR2 are MNHEY and SVGEGT. The DNA of the CDR3 is TGTGCCAGCAGTTACTTACGGTCGAACTATGGCTACACCTTC. The encoded protein is CASSYLRSNYGYTF.

This clonotype was counted ten times or more. The chain links TRBV30 to TRBJ1-1; D is uncertain. Trimming shortened V by 4 bases and J by 6 bases, and 15 bases separated the two germline ends. The CDR3 has 13 residues. Germline V gene sequence: CDR1 GTSNPN, CDR2 SVGIG (reference sequence). CDR3 nucleotides: TGTGCCTGGATTGTGGGGTCTTGGTCTGAAGCTTTCTTT. Translating gives CAWIVGSWSEAFF.

The genes are TRBV5-8 and TRBJ1-1; D unresolved. There are 15 residues in the CDR3. CDR1 and CDR2 (germline): SGHTS, YDEGEE. V lost 4 bases to trimming and J lost 3 bases, with 16 bases between them. CDR3 DNA: TGTGCCAGCAGCCTGCTGGCACGGGCCGACACTGAAGCTTTCTTT. Its translation: CASSLLARADTEAFF.

J is TRBJ2-1 and V is TRBV12-3 or TRBV12-4; D perhaps matches TRBD2 (5 bases). The ends were cut back, 8 bases at V and 8 bases at J, with 13 bases in the middle. The CDR3 spans 12 residues. CDR3 sequence (DNA): TGTGCCAGCGTGAAAGGAGGCGATGAGCAGTTCTTC. Residues: CASVKGGDEQFF.

This clonotype has a count of ten or more. The V gene is TRBV18, the J gene TRBJ1-2, with D unresolved. In germline, CDR1 is KGHSH, CDR2 LQKENI. Between the trimmed V and J ends, which lost 3 bases and 7 bases, there was a span of 9 bases. This CDR3 contains 12 residues. DNA of the CDR3: TGTGCCAGCTCACCGATGGTCAGTGGCTACACCTTC. It is translated as CASSPMVSGYTF. Full variable domain (missing parts from reference TRBV18 and TRBJ1-2): NAGVMQNPRHLVRRRGQEARLRCSPMKGHSHVYWYRQLPEEGLKFMVYLQKENIIDESGMPKERFSAEFPKEGPSILRIQQVVRGDSAAYFCASSPMVSGYTFGSGTRLTVV.

Turning to this clonotype: Mismatch with germline at one junction end may stem from a read error. J is TRBJ1-1 and V is TRBV14; D is ambiguous. CDR1 SGHDN and CDR2 FVKESK come from the germline V gene. This CDR3 comprises 14 residues. The CDR3 nucleotides are TGTGCCAGCAGCCGCCTTGTTCTGAACACCGAAGCTTTCTTT. It yields the protein CASSRLVLNTEAFF.

At least ten counts were recorded for this clonotype. This chain joins TRBV27 and TRBJ1-1; D is unclear. V lost 5 bases and J 4 bases, leaving 11 bases between the germline ends. Germline values: CDR1 MNHEY, CDR2 SMNVEV (reference sequence). The CDR3 has 13 residues. CDR3 DNA: TGTGCCAGCAGTGATTCCCGGGGCACTGAAGCTTTCTTT. Encoded protein: CASSDSRGTEAFF.

At least ten counts were recorded for this clonotype. V and J are TRBV6-2 or TRBV6-3 and TRBJ1-5; 11 bases are a match to TRBD1. CDR3 size: 15 residues. The junction had 4 bases not matched to a gene; V was cut back by 2 bases and J by 7 bases. Germline V gene lookup returns CDR1 MNHEY and CDR2 SVGEGT. The CDR3 region has the DNA TGTGCCAGCAGTTACGGACAGGGGGCAGGACAGCCCCAGCATTTT. Protein: CASSYGQGAGQPQHF.

This clonotype has just a few counts. V and J are TRBV6-5 and TRBJ2-1; possible D gene TRBD2, 5 bases. From germline, CDR1 is MNHEY and CDR2 SVGAGI. The CDR3 has 15 amino acids. The V end lost 0 bases, the J end lost 3 bases, and 9 bases lay between the germline ends. The CDR3 region has the DNA TGTGCCAGCAGTTACTCGAGGGCTTTCTACAATGAGCAGTTCTTC. Translated, it gives CASSYSRAFYNEQFF.

The sample holds many counts of this clonotype. The chain links TRBV28 to TRBJ2-6; no clear D gene. V was cut by 6 bases and J by 0 bases, with 18 bases left in between. The CDR3 is made up of 18 amino acids. CDR1 and CDR2 (germline): MDHEN, SYDVKM. This CDR3 is CASRFSRLDSSGANVLTF. CDR3 nucleotide sequence: TGTGCCAGCAGGTTCTCGAGGTTGGATAGCTCTGGGGCCAACGTCCTGACTTTC.

This clonotype was counted ten times or more. This chain links TRBV4-1 with TRBJ1-5; no clear D gene. V was trimmed by 0 bases and J by 10 bases, leaving 16 bases between them. In germline, CDR1 is MGHRA, CDR2 YSYEKL. CDR3 length equals 15 residues. This CDR3 reads CASSQDQRLIDPQHF. The CDR3 DNA sequence: TGCGCCAGCAGCCAAGATCAGCGGTTAATCGATCCCCAGCATTTT.

As to this clonotype: This may be a read error, as it is one base from a much larger clone. This rearrangement joins TRBV12-3 or TRBV12-4 to TRBJ1-4, with TRBD1 identical over 9 bases. This CDR3 comprises 16 residues. CDR3 sequence reads: CASSSNLGQGGEELFF. The CDR3 DNA sequence: TGTGCCAGCAGCTCCAACCTGGGACAGGGTGGTGAAGAACTGTTTTTT.

This chain uses TRBV4-1 with TRBJ1-5; TRBD1 matches at 7 bases. Germline lookup yields CDR1 MGHRA and CDR2 YSYEKL. The CDR3 consists of 14 residues. The J segment lost 4 bases and the V segment lost 8 bases, leaving 8 bases of the junction unmatched. The CDR3 spells CASWATGTNQPQHF. As DNA, the CDR3 is TGCGCCAGCTGGGCGACAGGGACGAATCAGCCCCAGCATTTT.

V usage is TRBV12-3 or TRBV12-4 and J usage is TRBJ1-3; possible D gene TRBD1, 6 bases. Trimming pared 6 bases from V and 0 bases from J, leaving 9 bases between. CDR3 length: 14 residues. The CDR3 spells CASRIQGSGNTIYF. In DNA form, the CDR3 reads TGTGCCAGCAGAATACAGGGCTCTGGAAACACCATATATTTT.

The rearrangement links TRBV29-1 to TRBJ1-2; D is undetermined. This CDR3 spans 13 amino acids. Looked up from germline, CDR1 is SQVTM and CDR2 is ANQGSEA. Trimming took off 3 bases at V and 5 bases at J, with 13 bases between the two ends. The CDR3, as DNA: TGCAGCGTTGATTCCCCGACGGGGTATGGCTACACCTTC. Protein: CSVDSPTGYGYTF.

This clonotype appeared many times. The chain carries TRBV20-1 and TRBJ2-3; 12 bases align to TRBD2. This CDR3 has 16 amino acids. V was clipped by 3 bases and J by 4 bases; unmatched bases: 8. CDR1 and CDR2 from the germline V gene are DFQATT and SNEGSKA (reference sequence). DNA for the CDR3: TGCAGTGCTAGCCCATCGACTAGCGGGAGCGCAGATACGCAGTATTTT. Translating gives CSASPSTSGSADTQYF.

This clonotype was counted many times. This chain links TRBV7-2 with TRBJ2-7, with TRBD2 identical over 10 bases. After removal of 5 bases from V and 3 bases from J, the junction contained 7 bases not matched to a gene. From germline, CDR1 is SGHTA and CDR2 FQGNSA. The length of the CDR3 is 15 residues. CDR3 protein: CASSGSGRPFYEQYF. DNA of the CDR3: TGTGCCAGCAGCGGTAGCGGGAGGCCTTTCTACGAGCAGTACTTC.

This clonotype was seen only once. One junction end does not reproduce the germline sequence, and a read error may be involved. This chain uses TRBV29-1 with TRBJ2-6; D tentatively fits TRBD1 or TRBD2 (5 bases each). Germline CDR1 is SQVTM and CDR2 is ANQGSEA. The CDR3 is 16 amino acids. The CDR3 nucleotides read TGCAGCGTATGGGGTACTTATGGGGCCGGGGCCAGCGTCCTGACTTTC. This codes for CSVWGTYGAGASVLTF.

Worth noting for this clonotype: A much larger clone differs by one base, so this may be a read error. The V call is TRBV3-1, the J call TRBJ2-3; D is perhaps TRBD1 (6 bases). The CDR3 extends over 18 amino acids. Trimming pared 4 bases from V and 4 bases from J, leaving 24 bases between. Germline CDR1 reads LGHDT; CDR2 reads YNNKEL (reference sequence). For the CDR3, the DNA is TGTGCCAGCAGCCTAGCTCGCCTCCGGGACACCTCCGCAGATACGCAGTATTTT. Amino acids: CASSLARLRDTSADTQYF.

This clonotype was detected many times. In DNA, the CDR3 is TGTGCCAGCAGCCCCCATGAGACCCAGTACTTC. Its translation is CASSPHETQYF. This chain joins TRBV11-2 and TRBJ2-5; no clear D gene. The V end was cut by 5 bases, the J end by 5 bases, with 6 bases between. Germline V lookup: CDR1 SGHAT, CDR2 FQNNGV. The CDR3 has 11 amino acids.

This clonotype was seen only a few times. The J gene is TRBJ2-3, the V gene TRBV19, with D maybe TRBD1 (5 bases). CDR3 length equals 14 residues. V gave up 7 bases and J gave up 0 bases, with 11 bases separating them. Germline CDR1 and CDR2: LNHDA and SQIVND (reference sequence). In nucleotides, the CDR3 is TGTGCCAGTAAGACAGCACTTAGCACAGATACGCAGTATTTT. The encoded protein is CASKTALSTDTQYF.

This clonotype was counted many times. The chain has TRBV2 and TRBJ2-7; either TRBD1 or TRBD2 may fit D (6 bases each). The CDR3 runs 15 residues. Per the germline V gene, CDR1 is SNHLY and CDR2 is FYNNEI. Trimming cost V 8 bases and J 0 bases, with 17 bases left between them. CDR3 in amino acids: CASGGRGASSYEQYF. For the CDR3, the DNA is TGTGCCAGCGGGGGGCGAGGGGCTAGCTCCTACGAGCAGTACTTC. Looking up the rest from reference TRBV2 and TRBJ2-7 gives the full variable domain: EPEVTQTPSHQVTQMGQEVILRCVPISNHLYFYWYRQILGQKVEFLVSFYNNEISEKSEIFDDQFSVERPDGSNFTLKIRSTKLEDSAMYFCASGGRGASSYEQYFGPGTRLTVT.

V gene TRBV4-1 combines with J gene TRBJ1-5; no clear D gene. CDR1 and CDR2 from the germline V gene are MGHRA and YSYEKL. The CDR3 sequence is 15 residues long. Trimming stripped 0 bases from V and 5 bases from J, with 11 bases between. The CDR3 loop is CASSQERPIDQPQHF. The CDR3 DNA reads as TGCGCCAGCAGCCAAGAAAGGCCCATCGATCAGCCCCAGCATTTT.